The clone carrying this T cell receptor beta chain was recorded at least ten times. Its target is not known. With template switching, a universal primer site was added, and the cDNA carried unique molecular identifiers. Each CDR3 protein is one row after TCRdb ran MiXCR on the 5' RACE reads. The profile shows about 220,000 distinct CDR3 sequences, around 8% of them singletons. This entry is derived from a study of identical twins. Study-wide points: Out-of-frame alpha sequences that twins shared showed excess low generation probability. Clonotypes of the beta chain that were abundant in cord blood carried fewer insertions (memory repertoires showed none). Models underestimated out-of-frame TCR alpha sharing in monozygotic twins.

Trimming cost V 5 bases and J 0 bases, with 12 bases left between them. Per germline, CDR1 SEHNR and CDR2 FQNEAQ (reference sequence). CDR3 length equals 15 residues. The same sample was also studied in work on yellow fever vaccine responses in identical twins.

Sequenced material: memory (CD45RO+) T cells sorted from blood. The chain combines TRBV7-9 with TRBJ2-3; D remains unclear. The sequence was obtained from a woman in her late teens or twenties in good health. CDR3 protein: CASSLSSASTDTQYF. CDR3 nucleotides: TGTGCCAGCAGCCTCTCAAGTGCTAGCACAGATACGCAGTATTTT.